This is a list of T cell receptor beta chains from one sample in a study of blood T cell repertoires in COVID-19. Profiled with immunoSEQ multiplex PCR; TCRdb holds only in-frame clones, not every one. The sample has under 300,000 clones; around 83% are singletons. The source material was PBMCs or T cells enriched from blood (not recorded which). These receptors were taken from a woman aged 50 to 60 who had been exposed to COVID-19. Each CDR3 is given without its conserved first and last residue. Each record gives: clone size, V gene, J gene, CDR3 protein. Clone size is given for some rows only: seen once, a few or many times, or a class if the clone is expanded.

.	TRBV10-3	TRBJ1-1	AIWDRGAEAF
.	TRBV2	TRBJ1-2	ARDKGNGYT
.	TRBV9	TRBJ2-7	ASSVDQGSAYEQY
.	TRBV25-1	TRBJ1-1	ASSKLTGENTEAF
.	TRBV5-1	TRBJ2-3	ASSLRGGATDTQY
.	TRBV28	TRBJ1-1	ASSFQGTEAF
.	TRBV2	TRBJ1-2	ASRMAPGGGYT
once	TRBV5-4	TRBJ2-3	ASSLEPSTDTQY
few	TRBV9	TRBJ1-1	ASSPTGITEAF
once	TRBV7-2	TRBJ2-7	ASSPRTEQY
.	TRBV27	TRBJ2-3	ASSLSFPSYSKRTDTQY
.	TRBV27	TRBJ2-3	ASSLSAGGTQY
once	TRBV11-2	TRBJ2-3	ASSPIGGPPY
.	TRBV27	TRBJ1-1	ATRGGTEAF
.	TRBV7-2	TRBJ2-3	ASMRGARDTQY
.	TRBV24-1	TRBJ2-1	ATSDSGDSQF
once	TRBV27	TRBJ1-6	ATYEGPGSPLH
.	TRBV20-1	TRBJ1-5	SASDRLNQPQH
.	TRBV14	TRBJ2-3	ASSQDPSGGTDTQY
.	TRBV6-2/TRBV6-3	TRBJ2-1	ASSSPGGRYNEQF
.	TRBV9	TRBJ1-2	ASSVGILETDYT
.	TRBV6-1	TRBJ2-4	ASRGDLGKNIQY
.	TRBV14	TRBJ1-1	ASSQRTEAF
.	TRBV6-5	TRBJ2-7	ASSTSSREQY
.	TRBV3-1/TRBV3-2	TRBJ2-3	ASSQSGGSDTQY
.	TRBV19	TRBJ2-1	ASIDRNYNEQF
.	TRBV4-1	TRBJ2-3	ASSRTSSGTDTQY
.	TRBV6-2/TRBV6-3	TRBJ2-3	ASSPTRGQTQHI
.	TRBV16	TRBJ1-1	ASSRGSNEAF
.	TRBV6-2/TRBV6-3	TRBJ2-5	ASSSPPGTQY
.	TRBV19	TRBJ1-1	ASVPGGARRNTEAF
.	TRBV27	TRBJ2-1	ASSLSKAGAYNEQF
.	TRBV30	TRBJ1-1	AWTGGSGNTEAF
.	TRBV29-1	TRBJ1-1	SLGQGNTEAF
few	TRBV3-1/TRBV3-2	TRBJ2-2	ASSQGRAPGELF
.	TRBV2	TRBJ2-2	ASSVTSGGKGGELF
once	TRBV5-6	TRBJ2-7	ASSSGTGTEQY
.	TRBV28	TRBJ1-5	ASSSFRTGYDQPQH
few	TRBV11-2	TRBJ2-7	ASSLEATTYEQY
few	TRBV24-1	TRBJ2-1	ATSDRGLDEQF
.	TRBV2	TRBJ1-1	ASSELTGAQGPEAF
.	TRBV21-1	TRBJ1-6	ASRTGQVDSPLH
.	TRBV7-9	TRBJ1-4	ASSLILSGQINEKLF
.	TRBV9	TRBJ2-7	ASSVGDYTDYEQY
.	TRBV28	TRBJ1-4	ASSFEGQHNEKLF
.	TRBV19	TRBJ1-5	ASNGVTGGNQPQH
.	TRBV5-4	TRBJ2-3	ASSLEGGTDTQY
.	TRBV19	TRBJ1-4	ASSIPLWSEKLF
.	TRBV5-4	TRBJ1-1	ASSLGKGVLATEAF
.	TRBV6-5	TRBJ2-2	ASSYMGGANTGELF
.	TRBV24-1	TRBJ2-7	ATSQTGTMAYEQY
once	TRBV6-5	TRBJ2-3	ASSPRLAGRDTQY
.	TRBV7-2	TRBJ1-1	ASSLKRYTEAF